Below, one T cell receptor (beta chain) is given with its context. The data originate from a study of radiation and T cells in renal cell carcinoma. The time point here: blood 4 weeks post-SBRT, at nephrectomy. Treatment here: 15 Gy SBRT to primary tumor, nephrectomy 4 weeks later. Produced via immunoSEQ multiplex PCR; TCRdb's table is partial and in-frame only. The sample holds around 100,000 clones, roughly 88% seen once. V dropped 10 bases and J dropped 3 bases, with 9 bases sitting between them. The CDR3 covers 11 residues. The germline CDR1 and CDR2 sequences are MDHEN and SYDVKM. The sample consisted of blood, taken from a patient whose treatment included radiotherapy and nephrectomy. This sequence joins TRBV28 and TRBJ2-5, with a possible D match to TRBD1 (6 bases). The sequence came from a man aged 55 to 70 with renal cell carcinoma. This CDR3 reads CATRTEETQYF. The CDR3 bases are TGTGCCACCCGGACAGAAGAGACCCAGTACTTC. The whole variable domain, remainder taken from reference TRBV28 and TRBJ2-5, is DVKVTQSSRYLVKRTGEKVFLECVQDMDHENMFWYRQDPGLGLRLIYFSYDVKMKEKGDIPEGYSVSREKKERFSLILESASTNQTSMYLCATRTEETQYFGPGTRLLVL.